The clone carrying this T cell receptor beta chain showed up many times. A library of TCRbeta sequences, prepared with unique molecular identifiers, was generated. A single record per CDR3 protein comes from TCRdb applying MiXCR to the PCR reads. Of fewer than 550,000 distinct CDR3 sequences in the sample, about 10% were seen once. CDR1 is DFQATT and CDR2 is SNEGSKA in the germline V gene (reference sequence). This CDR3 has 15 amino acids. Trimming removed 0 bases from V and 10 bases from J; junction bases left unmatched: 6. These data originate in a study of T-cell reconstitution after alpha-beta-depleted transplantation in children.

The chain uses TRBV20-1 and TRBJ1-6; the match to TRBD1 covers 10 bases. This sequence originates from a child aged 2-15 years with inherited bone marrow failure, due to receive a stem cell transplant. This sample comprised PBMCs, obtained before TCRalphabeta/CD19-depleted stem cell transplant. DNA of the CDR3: TGCAGTGCTAGAGACCCCGGGACAGGGGAATCACCCCTCCACTTT. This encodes CSARDPGTGESPLHF.